A single sample is the source of the 27 T cell receptor beta chains below, sequenced in a study of blood T cell repertoires in COVID-19. Clones were sequenced by immunoSEQ multiplex PCR, and TCRdb holds only the in-frame ones, with some missing. The sample has 200,000 to 300,000 clones, about nine tenths seen once. The material sequenced was peripheral blood. Receptors originate from a middle-aged woman with acute or convalescent COVID-19.

This chain uses TRBV30 with TRBJ1-2, with D tentatively TRBD1 (6 bases). V was trimmed by 0 bases and J by 7 bases, leaving 12 bases between them. Germline V lookup: CDR1 GTSNPN, CDR2 SVGIG (reference sequence). The CDR3 length is 13 residues. The CDR3 DNA follows: TGTGCCTGGAGTGTAAATTGGGGGCTTGGCTACACCTTC. It specifies CAWSVNWGLGYTF.

This chain uses TRBV19 with TRBJ2-5; tentative D call: TRBD1 (5 bases). The germline CDR1 and CDR2 sequences are LNHDA and SQIVND (reference sequence). Trimming stripped 0 bases from V and 6 bases from J, with 11 bases between. The CDR3 is 14 amino acids. The CDR3 sequence is CASSIDARGKTQYF. The CDR3, as DNA: TGTGCCAGTAGTATAGATGCAAGGGGAAAGACCCAGTACTTC.

This chain links TRBV30 with TRBJ1-5; perhaps TRBD1 as D (6 bases). The CDR3 loop spans 14 amino acids. With 2 bases removed from V and 2 bases from J, the gap between germline ends came to 10 bases. Germline CDR1 is GTSNPN and CDR2 is SVGIG (reference sequence). This CDR3 reads CAWSWAGGNQPQHF. The CDR3, as DNA: TGTGCCTGGAGTTGGGCAGGGGGCAATCAGCCCCAGCATTTT. Drawing the rest from reference TRBV30 and TRBJ1-5, the complete variable domain is SQTIHQWPATLVQPVGSPLSLECTVEGTSNPNLYWYRQAAGRGLQLLFYSVGIGQISSEVPQNLSASRPQDRQFILSSKKLLLSDSGFYLCAWSWAGGNQPQHFGDGTRLSIL.

The chain combines TRBV7-3 with TRBJ2-3; D remains unclear. V was shortened by 4 bases and J by 4 bases, with 18 bases between the two germline ends. Germline lookup yields CDR1 SGHTA and CDR2 FQGTGA. The CDR3 spans 16 residues. The CDR3 region has the DNA TGTGCCAGCAGCTCACTGCCAACTACCCCTCCAGATACGCAGTATTTT. Protein product: CASSSLPTTPPDTQYF.

This chain connects TRBV19 to TRBJ2-3, with 8 bases that match TRBD1. Germline values: CDR1 LNHDA, CDR2 SQIVND (reference sequence). This CDR3 spans 16 amino acids. Unmatched junction bases numbered 4, after V lost 0 bases and J lost 2 bases. In nucleotides, the CDR3 is TGTGCCAGTAGTATAGATAGGGACAGGTCCACAGATACGCAGTATTTT. Protein product: CASSIDRDRSTDTQYF.

A remark on this clone: In the same sample, other DNA sequences code for this CDR3. The rearrangement links TRBV12-3 or TRBV12-4 to TRBJ1-6; no clear D gene. Deletions cut 3 bases from V and 7 bases from J, with 4 bases between. The length of the CDR3 is 12 residues. The chain's CDR3 is CASSFPNSPLHF. CDR3 DNA: TGTGCCAGCAGTTTCCCGAATTCACCCCTCCACTTT.

V gene TRBV6-6 combines with J gene TRBJ2-7, with 8 positions matching TRBD1. Germline assignment: CDR1 MNHNY and CDR2 SVGAGI (reference sequence). The length of the CDR3 is 16 residues. The trim removed 6 bases at V and 1 base at J, leaving 11 bases unmatched. Here the CDR3 DNA reads TGTGCCAGCAGCCCCGGCGGAACAGGGGGATCCTACGAGCAGTACGTC. Translation gives CASSPGGTGGSYEQYV.

This sequence joins TRBV10-2 and TRBJ2-5, with 9 positions matching TRBD2. From germline, CDR1 is WSHSY and CDR2 SAAADI. The CDR3 is 17 amino acids. The ends lost 5 bases at V and 3 bases at J; junction bases unmatched: 13. CDR3 loop: CASSHSTAGGRKETQYF. CDR3 nucleotides: TGCGCCAGCAGTCATTCGACGGCGGGGGGGAGAAAAGAGACCCAGTACTTC.

V and J are TRBV10-3 and TRBJ1-2; a possible D gene is TRBD1 (6 bases). CDR3 length equals 16 residues. V was pared by 2 bases and J by 0 bases, with 13 bases between. CDR1 is ENHRY, CDR2 SYGVKD, per germline. The DNA of the CDR3 is TGTGCCATCAGTGAGACTAGTCAGGGGACTAACTATGGCTACACCTTC. Encoded protein: CAISETSQGTNYGYTF.

The chain recombines TRBV7-9 with TRBJ2-2, with 8 bases fitting TRBD2. The CDR3 has 15 amino acids. V lost 7 bases to trimming and J lost 4 bases; unmatched junction nucleotides: 8. Per the germline V gene, CDR1 is SEHNR and CDR2 is FQNEAQ (reference sequence). This CDR3 reads CASTPRGGPTGELFF. CDR3 nucleotide sequence: TGTGCCAGCACCCCCCGGGGGGGGCCCACCGGGGAGCTGTTTTTT. Full variable domain (remainder filled in from reference TRBV7-9 and TRBJ2-2): DTGVSQNPRHKITKRGQNVTFRCDPISEHNRLYWYRQTLGQGPEFLTYFQNEAQLEKSRLLSDRFSAERPKGSFSTLEIQRTEQGDSAMYLCASTPRGGPTGELFFGEGSRLTVL.

This clone was counted once. The CDR3 sequence is CASSVEGAGPGANVLTF. DNA of the CDR3: TGTGCCAGCAGCGTAGAGGGGGCCGGTCCGGGGGCCAACGTCCTGACTTTC. V and J are TRBV9 and TRBJ2-6, with 7 bases lining up with TRBD1. Germline CDR1 reads SGDLS; CDR2 reads YYNGEE. The ends lost 0 bases at V and 4 bases at J; junction bases unmatched: 7. This CDR3 comprises 17 residues. Combining the CDR3 with reference TRBV9 and TRBJ2-6 gives the whole variable domain DSGVTQTPKHLITATGQRVTLRCSPRSGDLSVYWYQQSLDQGLQFLIQYYNGEERAKGNILERFSAQQFPDLHSELNLSSLELGDSALYFCASSVEGAGPGANVLTFGAGSRLTVL.

CDR3 region: CASGGKVGTDTQYF. DNA of the CDR3: TGTGCCAGCGGGGGGAAGGTGGGCACAGATACGCAGTATTTT. The rearrangement uses TRBV9 and TRBJ2-3; TRBD2 is a possible D gene (6 bases). Germline-derived CDR1 and CDR2 are SGDLS and YYNGEE. The CDR3 has 14 residues. Trimming stripped 7 bases from V and 1 base from J, with 13 bases between.

This chain links TRBV5-1 with TRBJ1-2, with a possible D match to TRBD1 (6 bases). This CDR3 is 15 amino acids long. CDR1 SGHRS and CDR2 YFSETQ come from the germline V gene. V dropped 4 bases and J dropped 7 bases, with 20 bases sitting between them. CDR3 amino acids: CASSPGGGRVGGYTF. In DNA form, the CDR3 reads TGCGCCAGCAGCCCCGGGGGGGGCAGGGTAGGTGGCTACACCTTC.

The chain carries TRBV6-6 and TRBJ1-4; D gene ambiguous. Trimming took off 6 bases at V and 7 bases at J, with 9 bases between the two ends. The CDR3 consists of 12 residues. CDR1 is MNHNY, CDR2 SVGAGI, per germline (reference sequence). This CDR3 reads CASSQPSEKLFF. The CDR3 DNA follows: TGTGCCAGCAGCCAGCCTAGTGAAAAACTGTTTTTT.

The chain has TRBV5-1 and TRBJ2-5, with 8 bases matching TRBD1. J gave up 4 bases and V 0 bases, and 11 bases lay outside the gene matches. The CDR3 runs 17 residues. From germline, CDR1 is SGHRS and CDR2 YFSETQ. The CDR3 loop is CASSLAAGGEMGETQYF. The DNA of the CDR3 is TGCGCCAGCAGCTTGGCGGCAGGGGGCGAAATGGGAGAGACCCAGTACTTC.

J is TRBJ2-5 and V is TRBV5-1; TRBD2 matches 10 bases. The germline gives CDR1 SGHRS, CDR2 YFSETQ. The trim removed 4 bases at V and 4 bases at J, leaving 10 bases unmatched. The CDR3 consists of 16 residues. CDR3 DNA: TGCGCCAGCAGCCCGGACGCTACTAGCGGGGTAGAGACCCAGTACTTC. It is translated as CASSPDATSGVETQYF.

This chain connects TRBV5-1 to TRBJ1-1; 7 positions match TRBD1. V lost 1 base, J lost 0 bases, and 9 bases stayed unmatched. CDR3 size: 17 residues. Germline lookup yields CDR1 SGHRS and CDR2 YFSETQ. CDR3 DNA sequence: TGCGCCAGCAGCTTGAGTAAAACAGGGGATATGAACACTGAAGCTTTCTTT. Translating it yields CASSLSKTGDMNTEAFF.

J is TRBJ2-1 and V is TRBV4-2; tentative D call: TRBD2 (5 bases). V was cut by 1 base and J by 4 bases, with 14 bases left in between. Germline assignment: CDR1 LGHNA and CDR2 YNFKEQ. The CDR3 is 16 residues long. The CDR3 loop reads CASSQGTPPGYNEQFF. DNA of the CDR3: TGTGCCAGCAGCCAAGGGACTCCCCCTGGGTACAATGAGCAGTTCTTC.

The chain employs TRBV12-3 or TRBV12-4 and TRBJ1-4; 8 nucleotides align to TRBD1. The CDR3 runs to 13 residues. The V and J ends lost 5 bases and 10 bases, in that order; junction bases with no gene match: 6. Here the CDR3 reads CASSQDRVGKLFF. In nucleotides, the CDR3 is TGTGCCAGCAGTCAGGACAGGGTCGGAAAACTGTTTTTT.

The CDR3 sequence: CASSITGGHQPQHF. The CDR3 nucleotides are TGTGCCAGTAGTATAACAGGGGGCCATCAGCCCCAGCATTTT. This sequence joins TRBV19 and TRBJ1-5, with 9 bases identical to TRBD1. Germline CDR1 and CDR2: LNHDA and SQIVND (reference sequence). This CDR3 has 14 residues. With 2 bases clipped from V and 5 bases from J, the junction kept 1 base outside the gene matches. Supplemented by reference TRBV19 and TRBJ1-5, the full variable domain reads DGGITQSPKYLFRKEGQNVTLSCEQNLNHDAMYWYRQDPGQGLRLIYYSQIVNDFQKGDIAEGYSVSREKKESFPLTVTSAQKNPTAFYLCASSITGGHQPQHFGDGTRLSIL.

This rearrangement joins TRBV3-1 (or the pseudogene TRBV3-2) to TRBJ2-3; weak D call: TRBD2 (5 bases). Germline V CDR1 and CDR2: LGHDT, YNNKEL (reference sequence). The V gene lost 4 bases and the J gene lost 4 bases, with 12 bases spanning the gap. CDR3 size: 14 residues. DNA of the CDR3: TGTGCCAGCAGCCCAGAGGGAGCGGCAGATACGCAGTATTTT. It specifies CASSPEGAADTQYF.

As to this clone: Other DNA sequences in this sample translate to the same CDR3. The V call is TRBV20-1, the J call TRBJ1-1; D is possibly TRBD1 (5 bases). The ends were cut back, 5 bases at V and 1 base at J, with 5 bases in the middle. CDR3 size: 11 residues. Germline V gene sequence: CDR1 DFQATT, CDR2 SNEGSKA (reference sequence). CDR3 sequence: CSAQGNTEAFF. As DNA, the CDR3 is TGCAGTGCTCAGGGGAACACTGAAGCTTTCTTT.

The rearrangement uses TRBV28 and TRBJ1-5; D remains ambiguous. V lost 6 bases and J 0 bases, leaving 9 bases between the germline ends. This CDR3 is 14 amino acids long. Germline V gives CDR1 MDHEN, CDR2 SYDVKM. CDR3 residues: CASSTEYSNQPQHF. As DNA, the CDR3 is TGTGCCAGCAGCACCGAGTATAGCAATCAGCCCCAGCATTTT.

The genes are TRBV7-9 and TRBJ1-1; weak D call: TRBD1 (5 bases). Germline V lookup: CDR1 SEHNR, CDR2 FQNEAQ (reference sequence). The length of the CDR3 is 15 residues. The V and J ends lost 4 bases and 1 base respectively, with 13 bases between them. The CDR3 is CASSYTYRRNTEAFF. CDR3 DNA: TGTGCCAGCAGCTACACCTACAGGAGGAACACTGAAGCTTTCTTT.

The V call is TRBV2, the J call TRBJ1-6; perhaps TRBD1 as D (6 bases). The CDR3 is 16 residues long. The germline gives CDR1 SNHLY, CDR2 FYNNEI. With 6 bases removed from V and 5 bases from J, the gap between germline ends came to 17 bases. The CDR3 is CASRGQKLSDNSPLHF. CDR3 nucleotides: TGTGCCAGCAGAGGACAGAAACTTTCTGATAATTCACCCCTCCACTTT. Full variable domain (remainder filled in from reference TRBV2 and TRBJ1-6): EPEVTQTPSHQVTQMGQEVILRCVPISNHLYFYWYRQILGQKVEFLVSFYNNEISEKSEIFDDQFSVERPDGSNFTLKIRSTKLEDSAMYFCASRGQKLSDNSPLHFGNGTRLTVT.

The chain uses TRBV6-1 and TRBJ2-7, with 14 nucleotides matching TRBD2. Unmatched junction bases numbered 15, after V lost 0 bases and J lost 2 bases. From germline, CDR1 is MNHNS and CDR2 SASEGT. This CDR3 region has 21 residues. The CDR3 reads CASSEAPFRPGTSGGPYEQYV. In DNA form, the CDR3 reads TGTGCCAGCAGTGAAGCCCCTTTCCGGCCCGGGACTAGCGGGGGACCCTACGAGCAGTACGTC.

This sequence joins TRBV10-2 and TRBJ2-1; 14 bases are a match to TRBD2. The CDR3 covers 17 residues. Trimming at V came to 6 bases and at J to 7 bases, leaving 11 bases not matched to a gene. CDR1 and CDR2 (germline): WSHSY, SAAADI. The DNA of the CDR3 is TGCGCCAGCAGCCTGACTAGCGGGGGGGCCTTGAGGAATGAGCAGTTCTTC. Amino acids: CASSLTSGGALRNEQFF.